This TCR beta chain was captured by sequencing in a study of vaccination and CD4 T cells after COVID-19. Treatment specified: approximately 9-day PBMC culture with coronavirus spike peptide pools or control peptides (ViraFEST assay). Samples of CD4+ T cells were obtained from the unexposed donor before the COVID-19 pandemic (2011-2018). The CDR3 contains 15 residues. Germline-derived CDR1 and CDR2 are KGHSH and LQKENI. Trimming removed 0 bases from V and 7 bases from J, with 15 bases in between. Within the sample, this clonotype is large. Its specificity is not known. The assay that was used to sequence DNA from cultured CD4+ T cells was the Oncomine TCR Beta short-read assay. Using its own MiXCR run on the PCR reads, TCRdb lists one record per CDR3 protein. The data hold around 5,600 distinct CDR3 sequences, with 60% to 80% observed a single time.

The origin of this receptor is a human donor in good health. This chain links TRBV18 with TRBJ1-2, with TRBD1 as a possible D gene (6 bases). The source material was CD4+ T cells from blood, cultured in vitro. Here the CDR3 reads CASSPPDSGARGYTF. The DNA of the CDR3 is TGTGCCAGCTCACCACCGGATTCAGGGGCCCGTGGCTACACCTTC.